This paragraph reports one T cell receptor (beta chain). Looked up from germline, CDR1 is MGHRA and CDR2 is YSYEKL. This CDR3 contains 14 residues. Trimming took 6 bases from V and 5 from J; bases not matched to a gene: 10. Amplification used 60 Vbeta primers and 13 Jbeta primers. Measured with immunoSEQ multiplex PCR; TCRdb has only the in-frame clones, and not every one. The profile shows 210,000 or so clones, around 83% of them singletons. The sample is drawn from a study of cytomegalovirus exposure and HLA in healthy donors. This TCR derives from a girl under 10 years old in good health and CMV-seronegative. This sequence joins TRBV4-1 and TRBJ2-7; 7 bases are a match to TRBD2. Sequencing was performed on PBMCs. This chain's CDR3 is CASSPLGGGDEQYF. CDR3 in DNA: TGCGCCAGCAGTCCCCTGGGGGGAGGGGACGAGCAGTACTTC.